This T cell receptor (beta chain) was obtained from a study of T-cell memory formation after mild COVID-19. MiXCR, run by TCRdb on the 5' RACE reads, gives a single entry per CDR3 protein. The sample includes roughly 300,000 distinct CDR3 sequences, 15% to 20% of them seen just once. The sequence derives from a man aged 18 to 30 who had mild COVID-19 (a few samples of this study predate the infection). Cell type and time point are not known. Sequencing was done on a sample of PBMCs or a T cell subset sorted from them (not recorded which).

CDR3 nucleotide sequence: TGTGCCTGGAGTGTTTTGGGGGCAGATACGCAGTATTTT. Amino acid sequence: CAWSVLGADTQYF. V and J are TRBV30 and TRBJ2-3, with D possibly being TRBD1 or TRBD2 (5 bases each). In germline, CDR1 is GTSNPN, CDR2 SVGIG (reference sequence). Deletions cut 0 bases from V and 4 bases from J, with 8 bases between. This CDR3 has 13 residues.